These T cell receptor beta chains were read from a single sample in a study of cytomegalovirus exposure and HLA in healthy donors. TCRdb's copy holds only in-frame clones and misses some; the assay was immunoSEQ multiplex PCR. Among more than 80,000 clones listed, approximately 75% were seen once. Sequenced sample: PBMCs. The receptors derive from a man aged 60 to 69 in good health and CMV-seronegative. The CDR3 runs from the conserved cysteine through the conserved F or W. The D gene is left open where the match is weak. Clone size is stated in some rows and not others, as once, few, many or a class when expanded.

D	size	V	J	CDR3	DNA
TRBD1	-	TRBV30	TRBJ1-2	CAWNRGGSYTF	TGTGCCTGGAACAGGGGAGGCAGCTACACCTTC
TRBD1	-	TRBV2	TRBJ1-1	CASSGQGVNTEAFF	TGTGCCAGCAGTGGGCAGGGGGTGAACACTGAAGCTTTCTTT
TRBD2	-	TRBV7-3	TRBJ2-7	CASSLSGSGGYEQYF	TGTGCCAGCAGCTTATCGGGTAGCGGGGGCTACGAGCAGTACTTC
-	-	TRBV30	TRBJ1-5	CAWTQGGHQPQHF	TGTGCCTGGACCCAGGGCGGTCATCAGCCCCAGCATTTT
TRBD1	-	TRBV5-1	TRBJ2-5	CASRKGTGGETQYF	TGCGCCAGCAGAAAAGGGACAGGGGGAGAGACCCAGTACTTC
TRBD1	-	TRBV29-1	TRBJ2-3	CSVADRAPDTQYF	TGCAGCGTCGCAGACAGGGCCCCGGACACGCAGTATTTT
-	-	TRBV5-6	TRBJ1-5	CASSLGGARQPQHF	TGTGCCAGCAGCTTGGGTGGGGCCCGTCAGCCCCAGCATTTT
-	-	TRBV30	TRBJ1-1	CAWRMYGVGTEAFF	TGTGCCTGGAGGATGTACGGGGTGGGCACTGAAGCTTTCTTT
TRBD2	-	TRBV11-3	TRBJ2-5	CASSPGTSGGLGQETQYF	TGTGCCAGCAGCCCGGGGACTAGCGGGGGATTGGGGCAAGAGACCCAGTACTTC
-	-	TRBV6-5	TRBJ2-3	CASSPLGDTDTQYF	TGTGCCAGCAGTCCCCTCGGGGACACAGATACGCAGTATTTT
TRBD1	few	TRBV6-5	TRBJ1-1	CASSEWTGMNTEAFF	TGTGCCAGCAGCGAATGGACAGGGATGAACACTGAAGCTTTCTTT
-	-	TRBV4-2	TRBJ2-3	CASSTRTGISTDTQYF	TGTGCCAGCAGCACCCGGACGGGGATTAGCACAGATACGCAGTATTTT
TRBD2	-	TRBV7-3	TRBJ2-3	CASSLTHSGGVGGTQYF	TGTGCCAGCAGCTTAACCCACAGCGGGGGCGTCGGGGGTACGCAGTATTTT
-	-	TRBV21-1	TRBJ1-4	CASSAPGDEKLFF	TGTGCCAGCAGCGCTCCGGGGGATGAAAAACTGTTTTTT
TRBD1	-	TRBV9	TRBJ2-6	CASGTGINSGANVLTF	TGTGCCTCGGGGACAGGCATCAACTCTGGGGCCAACGTCCTGACTTTC
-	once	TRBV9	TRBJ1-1	CASSVGGTTEAFF	TGTGCCAGCAGCGTAGGGGGCACCACTGAAGCTTTCTTT
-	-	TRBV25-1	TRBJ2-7	CASVGRIWEQYF	TGTGCCAGCGTGGGGAGGATCTGGGAGCAGTACTTC
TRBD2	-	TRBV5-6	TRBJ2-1	CASSSAEGLPYNEQFF	TGTGCCAGCAGCTCGGCCGAGGGACTACCGTACAATGAGCAGTTCTTC
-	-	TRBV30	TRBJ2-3	CAWSETRTDTQYF	TGTGCCTGGAGTGAGACTAGAACAGATACGCAGTATTTT
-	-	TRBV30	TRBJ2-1	CAWSATFNEQFF	TGTGCCTGGAGTGCTACCTTCAATGAGCAGTTCTTC
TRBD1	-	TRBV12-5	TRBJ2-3	CASGLGGQGVNTQYF	TGTGCTAGTGGTTTGGGGGGACAGGGCGTGAATACGCAGTATTTT
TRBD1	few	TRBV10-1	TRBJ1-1	CASSVRQGFSSEAFF	TGCGCCAGCAGTGTTCGACAGGGGTTTAGTTCTGAAGCTTTCTTT
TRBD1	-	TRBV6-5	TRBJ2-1	CASSRGDRVTNEQFF	TGTGCCAGCAGTAGGGGGGACAGGGTTACGAATGAGCAGTTCTTC
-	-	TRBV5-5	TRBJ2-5	CASSLAQGKAETQYF	TGTGCCAGCAGCTTGGCACAGGGCAAGGCGGAGACCCAGTACTTC
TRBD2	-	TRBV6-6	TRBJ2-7	CASSFTGTSSYEQYF	TGTGCCAGCAGTTTCACCGGGACTAGTTCCTACGAGCAGTACTTC
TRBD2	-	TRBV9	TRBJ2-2	CASSVGSRGGKVTGELFF	TGTGCCAGCAGCGTAGGGTCCCGCGGGGGGAAGGTAACCGGGGAGCTGTTTTTT
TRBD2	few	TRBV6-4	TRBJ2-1	CASTDRAGEYNEQFF	TGTGCCAGCACCGACCGGGCGGGGGAGTACAATGAGCAGTTCTTC
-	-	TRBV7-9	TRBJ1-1	CASKVGQGITGNTEAFF	TGTGCCAGCAAGGTCGGGCAGGGAATAACGGGGAACACTGAAGCTTTCTTT
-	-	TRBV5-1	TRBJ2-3	CASSGGRAITDTQYF	TGCGCCAGCAGCGGGGGCCGGGCCATCACAGATACGCAGTATTTT
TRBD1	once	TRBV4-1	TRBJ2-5	CASSQPWTGGQETQYF	TGCGCCAGCAGCCAACCCTGGACAGGGGGACAAGAGACCCAGTACTTC
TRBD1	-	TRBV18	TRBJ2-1	CASSPGTGATGNEQFF	TGTGCCAGCTCACCAGGGACAGGGGCTACGGGAAATGAGCAGTTCTTC
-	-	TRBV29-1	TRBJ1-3	CSVGYGNTIYF	TGCAGCGTTGGTTATGGAAACACCATATATTTT
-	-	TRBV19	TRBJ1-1	CASNTQGGGPFEAFF	TGTGCCAGTAACACCCAAGGGGGGGGCCCCTTTGAAGCTTTCTTT
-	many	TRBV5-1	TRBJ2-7	CASSLFRTEQYF	TGCGCCAGCAGCTTGTTCAGAACCGAGCAGTACTTC
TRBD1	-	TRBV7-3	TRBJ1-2	CASRVTGNYGYTF	TGTGCCAGCAGAGTGACAGGGAACTATGGCTACACCTTC
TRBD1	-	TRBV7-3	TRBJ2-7	CASSTPGGVRYEQYF	TGTGCCAGCAGCACACCAGGGGGTGTTCGCTACGAGCAGTACTTC
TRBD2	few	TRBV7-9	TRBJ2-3	CASSPSPGLSRADTQYF	TGTGCCAGCAGCCCCAGCCCGGGACTAAGTCGGGCAGATACGCAGTATTTT
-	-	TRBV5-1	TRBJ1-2	CASSLGRVRVDGGYTF	TGCGCCAGCAGCTTGGGAAGGGTCAGGGTAGACGGGGGCTACACCTTC
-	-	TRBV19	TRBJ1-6	CASGPGLSPLHF	TGTGCCAGTGGCCCAGGGCTCTCACCCCTCCACTTT
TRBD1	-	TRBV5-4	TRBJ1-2	CASSSDRVYGYTF	TGTGCCAGCAGCTCGGACAGGGTCTATGGCTACACCTTC